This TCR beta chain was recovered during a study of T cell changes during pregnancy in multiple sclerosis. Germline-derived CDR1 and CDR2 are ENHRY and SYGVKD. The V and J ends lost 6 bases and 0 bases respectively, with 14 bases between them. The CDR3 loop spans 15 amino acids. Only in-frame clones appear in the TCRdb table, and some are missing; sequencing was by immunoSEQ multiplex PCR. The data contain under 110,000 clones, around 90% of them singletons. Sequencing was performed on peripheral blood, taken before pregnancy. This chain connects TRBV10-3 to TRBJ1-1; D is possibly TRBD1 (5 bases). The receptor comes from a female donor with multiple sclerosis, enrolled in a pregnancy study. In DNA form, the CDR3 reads TGTGCCATCAGGAACTACAGGTCCATGAACACTGAAGCTTTCTTT. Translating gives CAIRNYRSMNTEAFF.